The 7 T cell receptor beta chains listed next were all sequenced from one sample in a study of T-cell memory formation after mild COVID-19. TCRdb recomputed calls from the 5' RACE reads with MiXCR, one row per CDR3 protein. The sample yields approximately 190,000 distinct CDR3 sequences, about a sixth seen once. The sequencing sample was made of PBMCs or a T cell subset sorted from them (not recorded which). The receptors originated from an adult woman who had mild COVID-19 (a few samples of this study predate the infection). Cell type and time point are not known.

This clonotype was detected many times. The chain couples TRBV18 to TRBJ1-1; tentative D call: TRBD1 (6 bases). CDR1 and CDR2 from the germline V gene are KGHSH and LQKENI. The CDR3 extends over 14 amino acids. Trimming removed 6 bases from V and 1 base from J, with 12 bases in between. This CDR3 reads CASSADRKNTEAFF. CDR3 bases: TGTGCCAGCTCGGCCGACAGGAAGAACACTGAAGCTTTCTTT.

In its sample, this clonotype was seen a few times. The gene calls are TRBV2 and TRBJ2-1, with D possibly TRBD1 on 5 matching bases. Trimming removed 3 bases from V and 2 bases from J, with 11 bases in between. This CDR3 comprises 15 residues. Germline CDR1 and CDR2: SNHLY and FYNNEI. CDR3 amino acids: CASSEGLGTYNEQFF. CDR3 DNA sequence: TGTGCCAGCAGTGAGGGGCTAGGTACCTACAATGAGCAGTTCTTC.

J is TRBJ2-5 and V is TRBV5-1, with no clear D. CDR1 and CDR2 (germline): SGHRS, YFSETQ. Trimming took off 1 base at V and 1 base at J, with 8 bases between the two ends. CDR3 length equals 14 residues. In DNA form, the CDR3 reads TGCGCCAGCAGCTTGCAGAGGCCCCAAGAGACCCAGTACTTC. As protein: CASSLQRPQETQYF. Variable domain in full (rest from reference TRBV5-1 and TRBJ2-5): KAGVTQTPRYLIKTRGQQVTLSCSPISGHRSVSWYQQTPGQGLQFLFEYFSETQRNKGNFPGRFSGRQFSNSRSEMNVSTLELGDSALYLCASSLQRPQETQYFGPGTRLLVL.

This clonotype was counted many times. The rearrangement links TRBV6-5 to TRBJ2-2; D gene uncertain. CDR3 size: 15 residues. The germline V gene has CDR1 MNHEY and CDR2 SVGAGI. V gave up 0 bases and J gave up 3 bases, with 8 bases separating them. For the CDR3, the DNA is TGTGCCAGCAGTTACTCCCCGACTGACACCGGGGAGCTGTTTTTT. Its translation is CASSYSPTDTGELFF.

This clonotype appeared once. V and J are TRBV5-4 and TRBJ2-1, with TRBD1 matching over 9 bases. V lost 3 bases, J lost 0 bases, and 4 bases stayed unmatched. Germline V gene data show CDR1 as SGHNT and CDR2 as YYREEE (reference sequence). The CDR3 has 16 amino acids. The CDR3 DNA reads as TGTGCCAGCAGCTCGAGACAGGGGGGCTCCTACAATGAGCAGTTCTTC. As protein: CASSSRQGGSYNEQFF.

Many counts were recorded for this clonotype. This chain links TRBV5-1 with TRBJ1-3, with TRBD1 matching 9 bases. With V trimmed by 4 bases and J by 3 bases, 8 bases remained unmatched. Germline V gene sequence: CDR1 SGHRS, CDR2 YFSETQ. The CDR3 sequence is 16 residues long. The CDR3 DNA follows: TGCGCCAGCAGCCCGACCGGGACAGGGTATGGAAACACCATATATTTT. Protein sequence: CASSPTGTGYGNTIYF.

In its sample, this clonotype was seen a few times. The V call is TRBV15, the J call TRBJ2-5; D not certain. CDR1 and CDR2 from the germline V gene are LNHNV and YYDKDF (reference sequence). The CDR3 length is 13 residues. V was pared by 0 bases and J by 2 bases, with 4 bases between. The CDR3 DNA is TGTGCCACCAGCAGAGATATACAAGAGACCCAGTACTTC. It yields the protein CATSRDIQETQYF.